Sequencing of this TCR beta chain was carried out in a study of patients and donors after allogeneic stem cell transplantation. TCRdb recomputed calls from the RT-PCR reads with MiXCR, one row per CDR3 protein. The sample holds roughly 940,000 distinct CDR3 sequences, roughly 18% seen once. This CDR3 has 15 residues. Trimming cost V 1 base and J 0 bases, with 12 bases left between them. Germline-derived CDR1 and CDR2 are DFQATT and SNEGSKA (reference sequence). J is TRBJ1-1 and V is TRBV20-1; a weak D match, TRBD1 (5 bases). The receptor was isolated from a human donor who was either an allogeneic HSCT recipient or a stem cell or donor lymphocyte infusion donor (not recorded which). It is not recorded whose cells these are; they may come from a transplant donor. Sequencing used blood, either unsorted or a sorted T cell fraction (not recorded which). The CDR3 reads CSARVRRAVNTEAFF. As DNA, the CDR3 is TGCAGTGCTAGAGTCCGCAGGGCTGTGAACACTGAAGCTTTCTTT.